This T cell receptor (beta chain) was documented in a study of vaccination effects on CD4 cells after COVID-19. Clones were sequenced by immunoSEQ multiplex PCR, and TCRdb holds only the in-frame ones, with some missing. In the table there are 57,000 or so clones, around three quarters of which are singletons. Details on this clone: Its antigen is still unknown.

ViraFEST expansion of antigen-specific CD4+ T cells with viral peptide pools preceded sequencing. CD4+ T cell isolation took place after approximately 11 days of culture. Two doses of BNT162b2 or mRNA-1273 vaccine were administered to participants. The CDR3 is made up of 14 amino acids. J lost 4 bases, V lost 0 bases, and 2 bases had no gene match. The germline V gene encodes CDR1 ENHRY and CDR2 SYGVKD. Sequenced here: CD4+ T cells from PBMCs cultured with HCoV-229E spike peptides, sampled after COVID-19 vaccination. The V gene is TRBV10-3, the J gene TRBJ2-5, with 7 bases matching TRBD1. The sequence derives from a human donor who received a COVID-19 vaccine. CDR3 sequence: CAISESTGLETQYF. For the CDR3, the DNA is TGTGCCATCAGTGAGTCGACAGGGCTAGAGACCCAGTACTTC.